These 3 T cell receptor beta chains came from one sample sequenced in a study of blood T cell repertoires in COVID-19. The protocol was immunoSEQ multiplex PCR, while the TCRdb copy is restricted to in-frame clones and leaves out a portion. This sample has over 200,000 clones, with around 80% found just once. The source material was peripheral blood. Receptor source: a woman aged 25-40 years with COVID-19, enrolled during active disease.

The CDR3 region has the DNA TGTGCCAGCAGTTCGCGGCAGGGGGATGAAAAACTGTTTTTT. Translating it yields CASSSRQGDEKLFF. V and J are TRBV6-6 and TRBJ1-4, with 7 bases identical to TRBD1. V lost 4 bases and J lost 6; bases outside the gene matches: 5. CDR3 length: 14 amino acids. Germline CDR1 is MNHNY and CDR2 is SVGAGI (reference sequence).

The chain recombines TRBV3-1 (or the pseudogene TRBV3-2) with TRBJ2-5; 7 positions agree with TRBD2. The CDR3 is 16 amino acids. Germline lookup yields CDR1 LGHDT and CDR2 YNNKEL (reference sequence). V was pared by 3 bases and J by 4 bases, with 11 bases of the junction left unmatched. CDR3 DNA: TGTGCCAGCAGCCAGGGACCTAGCGGAGGGATAGAGACCCAGTACTTC. Protein sequence: CASSQGPSGGIETQYF.

This chain links TRBV21-1 with TRBJ2-1; TRBD1, the table's D call, lacks a check against the DNA. TRBV21-1 is listed as a pseudogene. The CDR3 runs to 15 residues. The CDR3 DNA reads TGTGCCAGCAGCACGTGGAGCAGGGGTGGCAATGAGCAGTTCTTC. This translates into CASSTWSRGGNEQFF.